Shown below are 24 T cell receptor beta chains from a single sample sequenced in a study of T cell clonality in common variable immunodeficiency. Their antigens remain unidentified. Broader study findings: Fewer deletions and N-nucleotide insertions were reportedly seen in common variable immunodeficiency TCR beta sequences.

The table came from immunoSEQ multiplex PCR; TCRdb's copy has only in-frame clones and leaves some out. The record shows 30,000 or so clones for this sample, with no singletons present. Sequencing was carried out using peripheral blood mononuclear cells. The receptors were sampled from a human donor with common variable immunodeficiency.

Of note for this clone: Coverage ceases 3 residues before the CDR3 finishes, and the germline J gene fills in the end. V and J are TRBV7-8 and TRBJ2-7, with 8 nucleotides matching TRBD1. Unmatched junction bases numbered 6, after V lost 7 bases and J lost 4 bases. Germline values: CDR1 SGHVS, CDR2 FQNEAQ. The CDR3 runs 13 residues. The CDR3 protein is CASTTGVRYEQYF. The part of the CDR3 DNA that was read is TGTGCCAGCACGACAGGGGTTCGTTACGAG.

This clone was counted only a few times. The read ends 3 residues early relative to the CDR3; the germline J gene fills the gap. This rearrangement joins TRBV18 to TRBJ2-2; D possibly corresponds to TRBD1 (6 bases). The CDR3 runs to 15 residues. Looked up from germline, CDR1 is KGHSH and CDR2 is LQKENI. The V gene lost 6 bases and the J gene lost 0 bases, with 11 bases spanning the gap. The CDR3 sequence is CASSLRDTNTGELFF. The covered CDR3 bases are TGTGCCAGCTCTCTCCGGGACACGAACACCGGGGAG.

This clone has a count of ten or more. The read gets to within 3 residues of the CDR3 end, and the germline J gene fills in the rest. The chain uses TRBV12-3 or TRBV12-4 and TRBJ2-7; no definite D call. The CDR3 consists of 13 residues. Deletions cut 3 bases from V and 5 bases from J, with 11 bases between. The CDR3 bases that were read are TGTGCCAGCAGTTTCAACGGGTGGGACGAG. The encoded protein is CASSFNGWDE. The whole CDR3 protein reads CASSFNGWDEQYF.

In the case of this clone: From the germline J gene comes the end of the CDR3, since the read stops 3 residues before it. The V call is TRBV2, the J call TRBJ2-5; perhaps TRBD2 as D (7 bases). With 8 bases removed from V and 5 bases from J, the gap between germline ends came to 12 bases. This CDR3 region has 12 residues. CDR1 is SNHLY and CDR2 is FYNNEI in the germline V gene. This CDR3 is CASGGGAETQYF. The CDR3 DNA, read in part, is TGTGCCAGCGGAGGGGGGGCCGAGACC.

This clone occurred many times. The CDR3 end lies 3 residues beyond the end of the read and is filled in from the germline J gene. The V gene is TRBV7-2, the J gene TRBJ2-3, with D possibly TRBD1 on 6 matching bases. CDR3 length: 14 residues. Trimming left V 5 bases short and J 6 bases short, with 15 bases between. The germline gives CDR1 SGHTA, CDR2 FQGNSA. CDR3 DNA, as far as it was read: TGTGCCAGCAGCGACAACTGGGGGCGGGATACG. This gives the protein CASSDNWGRDT. The entire CDR3 reads CASSDNWGRDTQYF.

This clone was counted between two and nine times. CDR3 sequence reads: CASSPGQSSAEKLFF. The sequenced part of the CDR3 DNA is TGTGCCAGCAGCCCGGGACAGTCTTCGGCCGAAAAA. The V gene is TRBV7-9, the J gene TRBJ1-4, with 7 bases aligning to TRBD1. The missing CDR3 end, 3 residues past where the read stops, is filled in from the germline J gene. The CDR3 is 15 residues long. Germline CDR1 is SEHNR and CDR2 is FQNEAQ (reference sequence). The junction had 11 bases not matched to a gene; V was cut back by 5 bases and J by 8 bases.

As regards this clone: Read sequence stops 3 residues before the CDR3 end, and the germline J gene provides the missing end. The chain combines TRBV19 with TRBJ1-1, with 7 positions matching TRBD1. There are 16 residues in the CDR3. Germline CDR1 is LNHDA and CDR2 is SQIVND (reference sequence). The junction had 11 bases not matched to a gene; V was cut back by 6 bases and J by 1 base. The CDR3 bases that were read are TGTGCCAGTAGGGGGACAGCCCGGTACACGAACACTGAA. Its translation: CASRGTARYTNTE. The full CDR3 sequence reads CASRGTARYTNTEAFF.

This clone was recorded at least ten times. With the read ending 3 residues before the CDR3 end, the germline J gene is used to fill in that end. The genes are TRBV6-2 or TRBV6-3 and TRBJ2-1; 10 bases are shared with TRBD2. With 8 bases clipped from V and 6 bases from J, the junction kept 10 bases outside the gene matches. The CDR3 extends over 15 amino acids. Per the germline V gene, CDR1 is MNHEY and CDR2 is SVGEGT. The sequenced CDR3 bases are TGTGCCAGCTCCAGCGGGGGGGCGAAAATCAATGAG. This encodes CASSSGGAKINE. The entire CDR3 sequence reads CASSSGGAKINEQFF.

Concerning this clone itself: The CDR3 extends 3 residues past the end of the read, so its final part is completed from the germline J gene. The gene calls are TRBV18 and TRBJ1-6; 7 nucleotides agree with TRBD1. V lost 5 bases, J lost 11 bases, and 3 bases stayed unmatched. The CDR3 extends over 12 amino acids. Germline values: CDR1 KGHSH, CDR2 LQKENI. The CDR3 DNA, read in part, is TGTGCCAGCTCAGACAGGGTAACACCC. It specifies CASSDRVTP. The whole CDR3 protein is CASSDRVTPLHF.

This clone was seen repeatedly, ten times or more. The read ends 3 residues early relative to the CDR3; the germline J gene fills the gap. The chain links TRBV7-6 to TRBJ1-1, with D hard to call. Trimming shortened V by 5 bases and J by 0 bases, and 7 bases separated the two germline ends. CDR3 length equals 13 residues. Germline V gives CDR1 SGHVS, CDR2 FNYEAQ. The DNA read from the CDR3 is TGTGCCAGCAGCAAACAAATGAACACTGAA. Translated, it gives CASSKQMNTE. The whole CDR3 sequence is CASSKQMNTEAFF.

This clone has more than one count but fewer than ten. The read falls 3 residues short of the CDR3 end, and the missing part is taken from the germline J gene. The genes are TRBV18 and TRBJ2-1; 10 bases match TRBD1. The V and J ends lost 3 bases and 9 bases, in that order; junction bases with no gene match: 8. Germline CDR1 KGHSH, CDR2 LQKENI. The CDR3 runs 15 residues. The part of the CDR3 DNA that was read is TGTGCCAGCTCACCTGCCGGGACAGGGGATGTTGAG. It specifies CASSPAGTGDVE. The full CDR3 is CASSPAGTGDVEQFF.

This clone has more than one count but fewer than ten. Read coverage stops 3 residues before the CDR3 terminus; the germline J gene supplies the remainder. The V and J genes are TRBV7-9 and TRBJ2-1; 13 bases are a match to TRBD2. The junction had 2 bases not matched to a gene; V was cut back by 5 bases and J by 7 bases. This CDR3 has 14 residues. CDR1 and CDR2 (germline): SEHNR, FQNEAQ (reference sequence). The CDR3 loop reads CASSTLAGGNEQFF. The sequenced CDR3 bases are TGTGCCAGCAGCACACTAGCGGGGGGGAATGAG.

Turning to this clone: The read terminates 3 residues ahead of where the CDR3 ends, so the germline J gene completes it. The V gene is TRBV6-4, the J gene TRBJ2-1, with TRBD2 identical over 7 bases. V shed 2 bases and J 1 base; nucleotides not matched to a gene: 2. The length of the CDR3 is 15 residues. Per the germline V gene, CDR1 is MRHNA and CDR2 is SNTAGT. The CDR3 sequence: CASSDDGGSYNEQFF. CDR3 DNA, as far as it was read: TGTGCCAGCAGTGACGACGGGGGGTCCTACAATGAG.

This clone showed up just a few times. The CDR3 end is not reached by the read, which stops 3 residues before it; the germline J gene fills it in. This chain connects TRBV19 to TRBJ2-2; unclear D gene. The V and J ends lost 3 bases and 1 base respectively, with 6 bases between them. The germline CDR1 and CDR2 sequences are LNHDA and SQIVND (reference sequence). This CDR3 has 14 amino acids. The DNA read from the CDR3 is TGTGCCAGTAGTATGCGACAGAACACCGGGGAG. The encoded protein is CASSMRQNTGE. The full CDR3 reads CASSMRQNTGELFF.

This clone was seen at least ten times. This CDR3 reads CASSPLTSGDYEQFF. CDR3 DNA (partial): TGTGCCAGCTCACCACTGACTAGCGGGGATTATGAG. The V gene is TRBV18, the J gene TRBJ2-1; TRBD2 matches at 11 bases. The read ends 3 residues early relative to the CDR3; the germline J gene fills the gap. CDR1 and CDR2 from the germline V gene are KGHSH and LQKENI. This CDR3 region has 15 residues. After removal of 1 base from V and 8 bases from J, the junction contained 4 bases not matched to a gene.

The sample holds a few counts of this clone. Partial CDR3 DNA: TGTGCCAGCAGACCGACTAGCGGGGGTAGAAATGAG. Its translation is CASRPTSGGRNE. In full, the CDR3 is CASRPTSGGRNEQFF. This chain links TRBV7-9 with TRBJ2-1; 12 nucleotides agree with TRBD2. The read halts 3 residues ahead of the CDR3 end, with the missing end drawn from the germline J gene. V dropped 6 bases and J dropped 7; count of bases not matched to a gene: 7. CDR1 is SEHNR and CDR2 is FQNEAQ in the germline V gene (reference sequence). The CDR3 extends over 15 amino acids. The variable domain in full, completed from reference TRBV7-9 and TRBJ2-1, reads DTGVSQNPRHKITKRGQNVTFRCDPISEHNRLYWYRQTLGQGPEFLTYFQNEAQLEKSRLLSDRFSAERPKGSFSTLEIQRTEQGDSAMYLCASRPTSGGRNEQFFGPGTRLTVL.

There are many counts of this clone. The observed sequence ends 3 residues before the CDR3 terminus, with the missing tail filled in from the germline J gene. The V and J genes are TRBV4-2 and TRBJ2-1; 10 bases are a match to TRBD2. V shed 0 bases, J shed 6 bases, and the junction held 5 bases outside the gene matches. Per the germline V gene, CDR1 is LGHNA and CDR2 is YNFKEQ. CDR3 length: 16 residues. CDR3 amino acids: CASSQEASGGPNEQFF. The part of the CDR3 DNA that was read is TGTGCCAGCAGCCAAGAGGCTAGCGGGGGCCCCAATGAG.

This clone has only a few counts. The read ends 3 residues before the CDR3 terminus; that terminus is restored from the germline J gene. The rearrangement uses TRBV7-9 and TRBJ1-6; D unresolved. Germline loops: CDR1 SEHNR, CDR2 FQNEAQ (reference sequence). The CDR3 is 14 amino acids. The germline V and J ends were trimmed by 5 bases and 6 bases, with 11 bases remaining between them. Partial CDR3 DNA: TGTGCCAGCAGCCCCGGTCCCGTTAATTCACCC. Amino acid sequence: CASSPGPVNSP. Given in full, the CDR3 is CASSPGPVNSPLHF.

This clone was recorded many times. The read halts 3 residues ahead of the CDR3 end, with the missing end drawn from the germline J gene. This chain connects TRBV10-3 to TRBJ1-2; 9 nucleotides agree with TRBD1. This CDR3 has 14 amino acids. J lost 2 bases, V lost 7 bases, and 5 bases had no gene match. CDR1 and CDR2 from the germline V gene are ENHRY and SYGVKD. CDR3 bases read: TGTGCCATCACCCAAGGGACAGGGAACTATGGC. This sequence encodes CAITQGTGNYG. The entire CDR3 sequence reads CAITQGTGNYGYTF.

Comment on this clone: The observed sequence ends 3 residues before the CDR3 terminus, with the missing tail filled in from the germline J gene. The chain has TRBV2 and TRBJ2-7; 14 bases are a match to TRBD2. After removal of 10 bases from V and 6 bases from J, the junction contained 11 bases not matched to a gene. This CDR3 contains 15 residues. From germline, CDR1 is SNHLY and CDR2 FYNNEI. Partial CDR3 DNA: TGTGCCACTGGACTAGCGGGGGGACGCAGGAGCGAG. Translated: CATGLAGGRRSE. The whole CDR3 protein reads CATGLAGGRRSEQYF.

To note about this clone: One end of the junction varies from germline; a read error may be responsible. The read halts 3 residues ahead of the CDR3 end, with the missing end drawn from the germline J gene. This rearrangement joins TRBV13 to TRBJ2-2, with D tentatively TRBD2 (5 bases). The V gene's germline CDR1 is PRHDT and CDR2 FYEKMQ (reference sequence). There are 18 residues in the CDR3. This CDR3 is CVSSLGGRLFRITGELFF. The CDR3 DNA, read in part, is TGTGTCAGCAGCTTAGGAGGTAGACTTTTCCGTATCACCGGGGAG.

This clone showed up just a few times. Sequencing ends 3 residues short of the CDR3 end; the germline J gene provides the rest. The chain is built from TRBV30 and TRBJ1-3, with 11 bases matching TRBD1. The CDR3 extends over 13 amino acids. In germline, CDR1 is GTSNPN, CDR2 SVGIG (reference sequence). Trimming took 3 bases from V and 9 from J; bases not matched to a gene: 4. The covered CDR3 bases are TGTGCCTGGAGCGGGACAGGGGGAGGCACC. This translates into CAWSGTGGGT. The full CDR3 reads CAWSGTGGGTIYF.

This clone appeared a few times. Sequencing ends 3 residues short of the CDR3 end; the germline J gene provides the rest. This sequence joins TRBV7-9 and TRBJ2-3; TRBD1 is a possible D gene (7 bases). Germline lookup yields CDR1 SEHNR and CDR2 FQNEAQ (reference sequence). Trimming left V 9 bases short and J 0 bases short, with 16 bases between. The CDR3 length is 15 residues. CDR3: CASRQGGASTDTQYF. CDR3 DNA (partial): TGTGCCAGTCGTCAGGGGGGCGCTAGCACAGATACG.

This clone has ten or more counts. The sequence runs out 3 residues before the end of the CDR3; the remainder is reconstructed from the germline J gene. This sequence joins TRBV14 and TRBJ2-1, with unresolved D. The CDR3 sequence is 11 residues long. The germline V gene encodes CDR1 SGHDN and CDR2 FVKESK. Trimming stripped 6 bases from V and 4 bases from J, with 4 bases between. CDR3 in amino acids: CASRRYNEQFF. Partial CDR3 DNA: TGTGCCAGCAGGCGATACAATGAG.